This T cell receptor beta chain was identified in a study of graft-versus-host responses after intestinal transplantation. Across the study: Recipients had multivisceral, liver-intestinal, or isolated intestinal transplants. All recipients got anti-thymocyte globulin induction, then tacrolimus and steroids for 2 to 4 years.

Repertoires were generated with immunoSEQ multiplex PCR, while TCRdb's copy carries only in-frame clones and drops some. The sample includes approximately 82,000 clones, 85% to 95% of them seen just once. Note on this clone: The target antigen is unknown.

Study results and limitations: Recipient marrow showed GvH clones, some seen first in ileum or blood.

Germline V gene lookup returns CDR1 MNHEY and CDR2 SVGAGI. J was trimmed by 4 bases and V by 6 bases; bases with no gene match: 7. The CDR3 totals 15 residues. The specimen was unstimulated CD8+ T cells sorted from spleen or lymph node cells, collected before transplant. V gene TRBV6-5 combines with J gene TRBJ2-2; TRBD1 aligns across 8 bases. The sequence derives from a human donor who was the organ donor for an intestinal transplant. The CDR3 coding sequence is TGTGCCAGCAGCTCCCAGGGGGCGGGCACCGGGGAGCTGTTTTTT. Translating it yields CASSSQGAGTGELFF.